Following are 27 T cell receptor beta chains from one sample sequenced in a study of blood T cell repertoires in COVID-19 (dated by TCRdb to the early 2020s). The method was the immunoSEQ multiplex PCR assay. The clones in this table, taken by TCRdb from immuneACCESS, are in-frame only. Not every clone is retained; where verified, under half of the shortfall comes from an unresolved V gene, and the cause of the rest is unknown. The sample table shows 200,000 to 250,000 clones, and almost 85% are seen once. The ten largest clones represent 2% to 3% of the sample. The sequencing sample was made of peripheral blood. These receptors were collected from a woman between 65 and 79 years old with COVID-19, enrolled during active disease.

The gene calls are TRBV3-1 (or the pseudogene TRBV3-2) and TRBJ1-2, with D tentatively TRBD1 (5 bases). Germline CDR1 LGHDT, CDR2 YNNKEL (reference sequence). The V end lost 4 bases, the J end lost 8 bases, and 17 bases lay between the germline ends. The CDR3 consists of 14 residues. The CDR3 DNA reads as TGTGCCAGCAGCCCCCTACCCATAGGGGCGGGCTACACCTTC. Encoded protein: CASSPLPIGAGYTF.

The rearrangement uses TRBV24-1 and TRBJ2-1, with TRBD2 identical over 14 bases. Germline V gives CDR1 KGHDR, CDR2 SFDVKD. V dropped 5 bases and J dropped 7; count of bases not matched to a gene: 3. This CDR3 comprises 15 residues. The CDR3 DNA reads TGTGCCACCAGTGCCGGGACTAGCGGGAGTAATGAGCAGTTCTTC. This gives the protein CATSAGTSGSNEQFF.

The genes are TRBV4-3 and TRBJ2-1; 8 nucleotides line up with TRBD2. J gave up 5 bases and V 0 bases, and 12 bases lay outside the gene matches. This CDR3 has 18 residues. Germline CDR1 and CDR2: LGHNA and YSLEER. This chain's CDR3 is CASSQDFGTRYPHNEQFF. CDR3 sequence (DNA): TGCGCCAGCAGCCAAGATTTCGGGACTAGGTACCCCCACAATGAGCAGTTCTTC.

The CDR3 loop is CAISERDRGYEQYF. The DNA of the CDR3 is TGTGCCATCAGTGAACGGGACAGGGGCTACGAGCAGTACTTC. This chain joins TRBV10-3 and TRBJ2-7, with 10 bases matching TRBD1. CDR1 and CDR2 from the germline V gene are ENHRY and SYGVKD. CDR3 length: 14 amino acids. Trimming at V came to 3 bases and at J to 3 bases, leaving 2 bases not matched to a gene.

This chain joins TRBV19 and TRBJ2-6; 10 positions agree with TRBD1. Trimming at V came to 5 bases and at J to 0 bases, leaving 4 bases not matched to a gene. CDR1 and CDR2 from the germline V gene are LNHDA and SQIVND (reference sequence). This CDR3 is built from 17 residues. In DNA form, the CDR3 reads TGTGCCAGTAGTCCCGGGACAGGGGTCTCTGGGGCCAACGTCCTGACTTTC. It is translated as CASSPGTGVSGANVLTF.

This sequence joins TRBV18 and TRBJ1-1; 9 nucleotides align to TRBD1. The junction had 11 bases not matched to a gene; V was cut back by 3 bases and J by 0 bases. CDR1 is KGHSH and CDR2 is LQKENI in the germline V gene. CDR3 length: 18 residues. DNA of the CDR3: TGTGCCAGCTCACCGAAACAGGGGGCGAACCCGATGAACACTGAAGCTTTCTTT. This codes for CASSPKQGANPMNTEAFF.

The CDR3 nucleotides read TGTGCCAGCAGTGAAACGGGGACAGTACAGGGTGAGCAGTTCTTC. Translated, it gives CASSETGTVQGEQFF. The chain joins TRBV2 to TRBJ2-1; 7 bases are shared with TRBD1. The germline V gene has CDR1 SNHLY and CDR2 FYNNEI. Trimming at V came to 2 bases and at J to 9 bases, leaving 10 bases not matched to a gene. The CDR3 covers 15 residues.

The V gene is TRBV7-2, the J gene TRBJ2-7; tentative D call: TRBD2 (6 bases). V lost 0 bases to trimming and J lost 4 bases, with 16 bases between them. This CDR3 comprises 16 residues. Germline V gene sequence: CDR1 SGHTA, CDR2 FQGNSA. The DNA of the CDR3 is TGTGCCAGCAGCTTAGCCCCTAGGGTTAGCGGATACGAGCAGTACTTC. This gives the protein CASSLAPRVSGYEQYF.

CDR3 sequence reads: CASSLGTGEYEQYF. The CDR3 DNA follows: TGTGCCAGCTCACTTGGGACAGGGGAGTACGAGCAGTACTTC. This chain uses TRBV18 with TRBJ2-7, with 10 bases aligning to TRBD1. The CDR3 is 14 residues long. Germline loops: CDR1 KGHSH, CDR2 LQKENI. The V gene end was trimmed by 4 bases and the J gene end by 4 bases; junction bases not matched to a gene: 4.

V usage is TRBV28 and J usage is TRBJ2-3; 8 bases line up with TRBD2. This CDR3 has 14 amino acids. Germline-derived CDR1 and CDR2 are MDHEN and SYDVKM. With V trimmed by 8 bases and J by 0 bases, 4 bases remained unmatched. In nucleotides, the CDR3 is TGTGCCAGCGACAGCGGGGGAAGCACAGATACGCAGTATTTT. This gives the protein CASDSGGSTDTQYF.

The rearrangement links TRBV4-3 to TRBJ1-4; maybe TRBD1 (5 bases). This CDR3 contains 16 residues. With 1 base removed from V and 2 bases from J, the gap between germline ends came to 11 bases. Per the germline V gene, CDR1 is LGHNA and CDR2 is YSLEER. The CDR3 region is CASSQVWGETNEKLFF. The CDR3 bases are TGCGCCAGCAGCCAAGTTTGGGGGGAGACTAATGAAAAACTGTTTTTT.

The rearrangement links TRBV11-3 to TRBJ2-1; 7 bases match TRBD2. V trimming: 0 bases; J trimming: 1 base; junction bases outside the gene matches: 6. The CDR3 has 17 amino acids. In germline, CDR1 is SGHNT, CDR2 YENEEA. CDR3 sequence (DNA): TGTGCCAGCAGCTTAGACGGAGCGGGGACGTCCTACAATGAGCAGTTCTTC. Protein sequence: CASSLDGAGTSYNEQFF.

V is TRBV20-1 and J is TRBJ1-4, with D possibly being TRBD1 (5 bases). The V and J ends lost 3 bases and 4 bases respectively, with 15 bases between them. This CDR3 has 15 residues. Per the germline V gene, CDR1 is DFQATT and CDR2 is SNEGSKA (reference sequence). CDR3 protein: CSASFASGGNEKLFF. Written as DNA, the CDR3 is TGCAGTGCTAGTTTCGCTAGCGGGGGTAATGAAAAACTGTTTTTT.

The chain carries TRBV19 and TRBJ2-2; 12 bases align to TRBD1. CDR3 length equals 18 residues. With 8 bases clipped from V and 2 bases from J, the junction kept 12 bases outside the gene matches. In germline, CDR1 is LNHDA, CDR2 SQIVND (reference sequence). The CDR3 here is CASSGQGAFRLNTGELFF. The CDR3 nucleotides are TGTGCCAGTTCGGGACAGGGGGCGTTTCGGCTAAACACCGGGGAGCTGTTTTTT.

The chain has TRBV7-2 and TRBJ2-7; maybe TRBD1 (6 bases). This CDR3 comprises 16 residues. CDR1 is SGHTA and CDR2 is FQGNSA in the germline V gene. The germline V and J ends were trimmed by 3 bases and 4 bases, with 19 bases remaining between them. As DNA, the CDR3 is TGTGCCAGCAGCTTGGGAAATCGACAGGTCCCTTACGAGCAGTACTTC. As protein: CASSLGNRQVPYEQYF. Filled out from reference TRBV7-2 and TRBJ2-7, the complete variable domain reads GAGVSQSPSNKVTEKGKDVELRCDPISGHTALYWYRQSLGQGLEFLIYFQGNSAPDKSGLPSDRFSAERTGGSVSTLTIQRTQQEDSAVYLCASSLGNRQVPYEQYFGPGTRLTVT.

This clone was seen only a few times. The chain carries TRBV7-6 and TRBJ2-1; 7 nucleotides match TRBD2. Unmatched junction bases numbered 9, after V lost 10 bases and J lost 3 bases. The CDR3 is 14 residues long. The V gene's germline CDR1 is SGHVS and CDR2 FNYEAQ. This CDR3 reads CATLPQRGYNEQFF. The CDR3 nucleotides read TGTGCCACCCTACCTCAGCGGGGCTACAATGAGCAGTTCTTC.

The V and J genes are TRBV5-1 and TRBJ2-5, with D possibly matching TRBD1 (6 bases). The germline gives CDR1 SGHRS, CDR2 YFSETQ. The CDR3 has 15 amino acids. V gave up 4 bases and J gave up 2 bases, with 15 bases separating them. CDR3 region: CASSTLRGYQETQYF. The CDR3 coding sequence is TGCGCCAGCAGCACCCTCAGGGGTTATCAAGAGACCCAGTACTTC.

This chain joins TRBV7-3 and TRBJ2-1; 10 nucleotides align to TRBD2. The V gene end was trimmed by 2 bases and the J gene end by 9 bases; junction bases not matched to a gene: 7. Germline V gives CDR1 SGHTA, CDR2 FQGTGA. This CDR3 comprises 15 residues. CDR3: CASSLGILAGGEQFF. CDR3 sequence (DNA): TGTGCCAGCAGCTTAGGGATATTAGCGGGAGGTGAGCAGTTCTTC.

This clone was recorded only once. This sequence joins TRBV3-1 (or the pseudogene TRBV3-2) and TRBJ1-2; 11 bases are shared with TRBD1. The CDR3 loop spans 17 amino acids. V trimming: 1 base; J trimming: 7 bases; junction bases outside the gene matches: 11. Germline lookup yields CDR1 LGHDT and CDR2 YNNKEL (reference sequence). The CDR3 loop is CASSQVGLDRGRVGYTF. CDR3 bases: TGTGCCAGCAGCCAAGTTGGGTTGGACAGGGGGCGCGTTGGCTACACCTTC.

Written as DNA, the CDR3 is TGTGCCAGCAGTTATATCCAGGGTGCACATGGCTACACCTTC. Protein product: CASSYIQGAHGYTF. This chain connects TRBV6-5 to TRBJ1-2; TRBD1 might be the D (5 bases). The CDR3 runs 14 residues. CDR1 is MNHEY, CDR2 SVGAGI, per germline. V dropped 3 bases and J dropped 6 bases, with 14 bases sitting between them.

The V gene is TRBV3-1 (or the pseudogene TRBV3-2), the J gene TRBJ1-1; perhaps TRBD1 as D (6 bases). Per germline, CDR1 LGHDT and CDR2 YNNKEL (reference sequence). V was shortened by 2 bases and J by 5 bases, with 12 bases between the two germline ends. The CDR3 runs to 14 residues. For the CDR3, the DNA is TGTGCCAGCAGCCAACAGGGGAGTTGGACTGAAGCTTTCTTT. Translation: CASSQQGSWTEAFF.

The J gene is TRBJ1-6, the V gene TRBV5-6; no clear D gene. In germline, CDR1 is SGHDT, CDR2 YYEEEE. Trimming cost V 0 bases and J 3 bases, with 7 bases left between them. The CDR3 runs to 15 residues. The CDR3 coding sequence is TGTGCCAGCAGCTTGGGAGGAAACTATAATTCACCCCTCCACTTT. This translates into CASSLGGNYNSPLHF. The entire variable domain, with the rest obtained from reference TRBV5-6 and TRBJ1-6, is as follows: DAGVTQSPTHLIKTRGQQVTLRCSPKSGHDTVSWYQQALGQGPQFIFQYYEEEERQRGNFPDRFSGHQFPNYSSELNVNALLLGDSALYLCASSLGGNYNSPLHFGNGTRLTVT.

The gene calls are TRBV11-3 and TRBJ2-1; 12 nucleotides line up with TRBD2. The ends lost 5 bases at V and 9 bases at J; junction bases unmatched: 11. The germline CDR1 and CDR2 sequences are SGHNT and YENEEA. There are 16 residues in the CDR3. In nucleotides, the CDR3 is TGTGCCAGCAGCCCACGCCTAGCGGGGGGGCAGGGTGAGCAGTTCTTC. Amino acids: CASSPRLAGGQGEQFF.

The J gene is TRBJ1-1, the V gene TRBV2; the D gene is possibly TRBD1 (6 bases). The V end was cut by 6 bases, the J end by 7 bases, with 21 bases between. The CDR3 runs to 15 residues. Per the germline V gene, CDR1 is SNHLY and CDR2 is FYNNEI. CDR3 sequence (DNA): TGTGCCAGCAGGTCTGGACAGATTCTCTCCGGTGAAGCTTTCTTT. Amino acid sequence: CASRSGQILSGEAFF.

A few counts support this clone. The V gene is TRBV5-4, the J gene TRBJ2-3, with 16 bases fitting TRBD2. Germline lookup yields CDR1 SGHNT and CDR2 YYREEE (reference sequence). The V segment lost 0 bases and the J segment 1 base; nucleotides outside the gene matches: 2. This CDR3 spans 18 amino acids. CDR3 coding DNA: TGTGCCAGCAGCTTGGAGGGACTAGCGGGAGGGGGCACAGATACGCAGTATTTT. Encoded protein: CASSLEGLAGGGTDTQYF.

CDR3 bases: TGTGCCAGCAGTGCGGCAGGGCCAGTTCAGTACTTC. This encodes CASSAAGPVQYF. The chain has TRBV25-1 and TRBJ2-4, with a tentative D call TRBD1 (5 bases). This CDR3 has 12 amino acids. Germline assignment: CDR1 MGHDK and CDR2 SYGVNS. Trimming shortened V by 4 bases and J by 11 bases, and 12 bases separated the two germline ends.

This clone is a singleton in its sample. The rearrangement joins TRBV4-2 to TRBJ1-4; D remains unclear. This CDR3 spans 14 amino acids. Germline-derived CDR1 and CDR2 are LGHNA and YNFKEQ. V was cut by 1 base and J by 8 bases, with 11 bases left in between. CDR3 amino acids: CASSQVWGEEKLFF. In DNA, the CDR3 is TGTGCCAGCAGCCAAGTGTGGGGAGAGGAAAAACTGTTTTTT.